These 27 T cell receptor beta chains were sequenced from one sample in a study of shared clonotypes between healthy human individuals. Clones were sequenced by immunoSEQ multiplex PCR, and TCRdb holds only the in-frame ones, with some missing. Among some 1,400,000 clones, roughly 96% were seen once, and the ten largest hold about 1%. Sequenced: naive CD4+ T cells sorted from blood. The subset was: CD45RA+ positively selected. The receptors were gathered from a young man in good health.

The chain combines TRBV10-3 with TRBJ1-5; D gene ambiguous. CDR3 size: 14 residues. Germline assignment: CDR1 ENHRY and CDR2 SYGVKD. V was shortened by 3 bases and J by 7 bases, with 13 bases between the two germline ends. The CDR3 reads CAISDRAPAQPQHF. The CDR3 DNA reads as TGTGCCATCAGTGATCGGGCTCCCGCACAGCCCCAGCATTTT.

The chain couples TRBV4-1 to TRBJ2-3; 8 nucleotides align to TRBD2. Germline trimming cut 11 bases from V and 2 bases from J; bases unmatched to any gene: 6. Germline V CDR1 and CDR2: MGHRA, YSYEKL. This CDR3 spans 13 amino acids. The CDR3 DNA follows: TGCGCCGCGAGTAGCGGGATCACAGATACGCAGTATTTT. Its protein is CAASSGITDTQYF.

The V and J genes are TRBV5-4 and TRBJ1-2; 10 nucleotides line up with TRBD1. The length of the CDR3 is 15 residues. Per the germline V gene, CDR1 is SGHNT and CDR2 is YYREEE (reference sequence). V lost 4 bases to trimming and J lost 2 bases; unmatched junction nucleotides: 5. The CDR3: CASSNKDRGNYGYTF. The CDR3 nucleotides read TGTGCCAGCAGCAACAAGGACAGGGGGAACTATGGCTACACCTTC.

The V gene is TRBV5-6, the J gene TRBJ2-7; D is unclear. CDR1 SGHDT and CDR2 YYEEEE come from the germline V gene. CDR3 length equals 12 residues. V dropped 2 bases and J dropped 2 bases, with 5 bases sitting between them. The DNA for the CDR3 is TGTGCCAGCAGCTTCTTTACCTACGAGCAGTACTTC. Translated, it gives CASSFFTYEQYF.

Remarks on this clone: An end of the junction differs from the germline gene, which may be a read error. This rearrangement joins TRBV6-5 to TRBJ1-2; D not certain. This CDR3 has 13 amino acids. Germline assignment: CDR1 MNHEY and CDR2 SVGAGI. The CDR3 bases are TGTGCCAGCAGTTATATAGATAACTACGGCTACACCTTC. Amino acid sequence: CASSYIDNYGYTF.

The genes are TRBV28 and TRBJ2-7, with D possibly called TRBD1 or TRBD2 (6 bases each). V was cut by 7 bases and J by 2 bases, with 15 bases left in between. The CDR3 loop spans 14 amino acids. Germline CDR1 reads MDHEN; CDR2 reads SYDVKM. The CDR3 DNA reads TGTGCCAGCAAAAAAGGGGGGCTCACCTACGAGCAGTACTTC. Protein sequence: CASKKGGLTYEQYF.

This chain links TRBV27 with TRBJ2-7; 7 bases fit TRBD1. This CDR3 contains 17 residues. The germline gives CDR1 MNHEY, CDR2 SMNVEV (reference sequence). V was pared by 5 bases and J by 2 bases, with 15 bases of the junction left unmatched. The CDR3 region has the DNA TGTGCCAGCAGTCCACAGACAGGGAATCAATCGACCTACGAGCAGTACTTC. Its protein product is CASSPQTGNQSTYEQYF.

Only one count was recorded for this clone. Other DNA sequences of this sample code for an identical CDR3. The chain combines TRBV5-1 with TRBJ1-3, with D perhaps TRBD1 (5 bases). Germline V gene data show CDR1 as SGHRS and CDR2 as YFSETQ. The CDR3 totals 15 residues. V shed 0 bases and J shed 0 bases, with 7 bases lying between them. The CDR3, as DNA: TGCGCCAGCAGCTTGGGACAGAACTCTGGAAACACCATATATTTT. This sequence encodes CASSLGQNSGNTIYF.

The chain joins TRBV5-6 to TRBJ2-1; 11 nucleotides match TRBD2. Germline CDR1 is SGHDT and CDR2 is YYEEEE. V shed 6 bases, J shed 5 bases, and the junction held 10 bases outside the gene matches. The CDR3 is 16 residues long. CDR3 loop: CASIKRRGLADNEQFF. The CDR3 DNA follows: TGTGCCAGCATTAAGAGAAGGGGACTAGCGGACAATGAGCAGTTCTTC.

The V and J genes are TRBV10-2 and TRBJ1-2; the match to TRBD1 covers 10 bases. CDR1 WSHSY and CDR2 SAAADI come from the germline V gene. V gave up 4 bases and J gave up 6 bases; unmatched junction bases: 8. This CDR3 has 15 residues. CDR3 residues: CASSGLGTGEHGYTF. The CDR3 DNA reads TGCGCCAGCAGTGGCCTAGGGACAGGGGAGCATGGCTACACCTTC.

The genes are TRBV5-1 and TRBJ2-2, with 8 bases aligning to TRBD2. Germline trimming cut 6 bases from V and 3 bases from J; bases unmatched to any gene: 13. This CDR3 spans 17 amino acids. Germline V gives CDR1 SGHRS, CDR2 YFSETQ. This CDR3 reads CASTLTLSGRDTGELFF. In DNA form, the CDR3 reads TGCGCCAGCACCTTAACTCTAAGCGGGAGAGACACCGGGGAGCTGTTTTTT.

V gene TRBV7-9 combines with J gene TRBJ1-4; TRBD1 might be the D (6 bases). Trimming took off 1 base at V and 10 bases at J, with 10 bases between the two ends. Germline CDR1 SEHNR, CDR2 FQNEAQ (reference sequence). The CDR3 is 13 amino acids. CDR3 sequence reads: CASSLGPGVKLFF. The CDR3 nucleotides read TGTGCCAGCAGCTTAGGGCCAGGGGTAAAACTGTTTTTT.

This chain joins TRBV6-1 and TRBJ2-7; D uncertain. This CDR3 has 14 residues. Trimming left V 10 bases short and J 6 bases short, with 22 bases between. Germline loops: CDR1 MNHNS, CDR2 SASEGT. This chain's CDR3 is CATAGSRSYGEQYF. In nucleotides, the CDR3 is TGTGCCACCGCCGGTTCCAGGTCCTACGGCGAGCAGTACTTC.

The rearrangement joins TRBV10-3 to TRBJ2-7, with 8 bases aligning to TRBD1. The junction had 5 bases not matched to a gene; V was cut back by 0 bases and J by 7 bases. The CDR3 runs 14 residues. In germline, CDR1 is ENHRY, CDR2 SYGVKD. The CDR3: CAISESTTGVEQYF. CDR3 bases: TGTGCCATCAGTGAGTCAACGACAGGGGTGGAGCAGTACTTC.

V and J are TRBV27 and TRBJ1-5; D uncertain. From germline, CDR1 is MNHEY and CDR2 SMNVEV (reference sequence). The length of the CDR3 is 15 residues. Trimming left V 3 bases short and J 0 bases short, with 9 bases between. The CDR3 reads CASSFGRNSNQPQHF. CDR3 sequence (DNA): TGTGCCAGCAGTTTCGGAAGAAATAGCAATCAGCCCCAGCATTTT.

The chain has TRBV30 and TRBJ1-2; 7 bases align to TRBD1. V lost 0 bases, J lost 12 bases, and 7 bases stayed unmatched. The CDR3 covers 12 residues. CDR1 and CDR2 (germline): GTSNPN, SVGIG (reference sequence). The CDR3 bases are TGTGCCTGGAGTGTATCCAGGGGGTTTCACACCTTC. Its protein is CAWSVSRGFHTF. The full variable domain, rest sourced from reference TRBV30 and TRBJ1-2, is SQTIHQWPATLVQPVGSPLSLECTVEGTSNPNLYWYRQAAGRGLQLLFYSVGIGQISSEVPQNLSASRPQDRQFILSSKKLLLSDSGFYLCAWSVSRGFHTFGSGTRLTVV.

CDR3: CASSSGTGNEQFF. The CDR3 nucleotides are TGTGCCAGCAGTTCCGGGACGGGTAATGAGCAGTTCTTC. V usage is TRBV6-5 and J usage is TRBJ2-1; either TRBD1 or TRBD2 may supply D (5 bases each). V was shortened by 4 bases and J by 7 bases, with 11 bases between the two germline ends. The CDR3 loop spans 13 amino acids. Germline values: CDR1 MNHEY, CDR2 SVGAGI.

This rearrangement joins TRBV7-9 to TRBJ2-4; D uncertain. Per germline, CDR1 SEHNR and CDR2 FQNEAQ (reference sequence). Trimming pared 0 bases from V and 3 bases from J, leaving 12 bases between. The CDR3 sequence is 16 residues long. CDR3 nucleotides: TGTGCCAGCAGCTTAGCCTCGGCTGCAGGCAAAAACATTCAGTACTTC. Translating it yields CASSLASAAGKNIQYF.

Concerning this clone: The junction departs from the called germline gene at one end, perhaps through a read error. The chain is built from TRBV6-5 and TRBJ2-1; no clear D. Germline CDR1 and CDR2: MNHEY and SVGAGI. The CDR3 length is 13 residues. For the CDR3, the DNA is TGTGCCAGCAGTTACGCGGCTCTCAATCAGCAGTTCTTC. It codes for CASSYAALNQQFF.

V usage is TRBV7-8 and J usage is TRBJ2-3; a weak D match, TRBD1 (6 bases). V shed 1 base and J shed 6 bases, with 11 bases lying between them. Germline V gives CDR1 SGHVS, CDR2 FQNEAQ. The CDR3 runs 14 residues. The CDR3 region has the DNA TGTGCCAGCAGCTTAGTGCAGGGGTCGGATACGCAGTATTTT. It encodes CASSLVQGSDTQYF.

The chain joins TRBV18 to TRBJ2-3; tentatively, D is TRBD2 (5 bases). V gave up 0 bases and J gave up 0 bases, with 10 bases separating them. This CDR3 contains 16 residues. From germline, CDR1 is KGHSH and CDR2 LQKENI. DNA for the CDR3: TGTGCCAGCTCACCACCGGGCGGGCGGAGCACAGATACGCAGTATTTT. This translates into CASSPPGGRSTDTQYF.

This CDR3 reads CASSLEQGVEAFF. The CDR3 coding sequence is TGCGCCAGCAGCTTGGAGCAGGGGGTTGAAGCTTTCTTT. The chain has TRBV5-1 and TRBJ1-1; TRBD1 matches 7 bases. Germline loops: CDR1 SGHRS, CDR2 YFSETQ. V was pared by 0 bases and J by 7 bases, with 3 bases of the junction left unmatched. The CDR3 extends over 13 amino acids.

Regarding this clone: The junction departs from the called germline gene at one end, perhaps through a read error. This chain links TRBV11-2 with TRBJ2-1; TRBD2 might be the D (6 bases). CDR1 is SGHAT, CDR2 FQNNGV, per germline. The length of the CDR3 is 12 residues. The CDR3 nucleotides are TGTGCCAGCAGCTCAGACGGGGGAACCCTCCTCTTC. It is translated as CASSSDGGTLLF.

The chain combines TRBV2 with TRBJ1-2; D is uncertain. Germline CDR1 SNHLY, CDR2 FYNNEI. The CDR3 sequence is 15 residues long. The V end lost 5 bases, the J end lost 4 bases, and 17 bases lay between the germline ends. CDR3 sequence (DNA): TGTGCCAGCAGTCGGGATTACCAGGACCGCTATGGCTACACCTTC. Its protein product is CASSRDYQDRYGYTF.

The CDR3 bases are TGTGCCAGAAGCTTGAAAGAGACCCAGTACTTC. Its translation: CARSLKETQYF. V is TRBV5-3 and J is TRBJ2-5; D gene unclear. TRBV5-3 is marked as an open reading frame, function uncertain. The CDR3 consists of 11 residues. Trimming took off 1 base at V and 3 bases at J, with 1 base between the two ends.

The chain links TRBV7-9 to TRBJ2-5; 14 positions agree with TRBD2. CDR3 size: 17 residues. The germline V gene has CDR1 SEHNR and CDR2 FQNEAQ (reference sequence). The J segment lost 5 bases and the V segment lost 4 bases, leaving 9 bases of the junction unmatched. The CDR3 bases are TGTGCCAGCAGCTCGACTAGCGGGAGGGCCGGAGTCGAGACCCAGTACTTC. It yields the protein CASSSTSGRAGVETQYF.

This chain links TRBV18 with TRBJ2-7; 9 nucleotides align to TRBD1. V lost 2 bases and J lost 5; bases outside the gene matches: 7. This CDR3 has 15 residues. Germline loops: CDR1 KGHSH, CDR2 LQKENI. CDR3 nucleotide sequence: TGTGCCAGCTCACCATCACAGGGGGCGAAGAACGAGCAGTACTTC. Its protein product is CASSPSQGAKNEQYF.